Below, one T cell receptor (beta chain) is given with its context. The clone's antigen remains unknown. Base qualities are missing; no much larger clone stands one base away. Preparation of the library involved the immunoSEQ multiplex PCR assay. Genomic DNA from the sorted T-cell subsets was used to amplify rearranged TCR beta chain products, which were then sequenced. Processing in the source paper ran as follows. Shannon entropy and Simpson indices were used to quantify the repertoire diversity of productive TCR beta rearrangements. To assess clonal expansion, the frequencies of the 100 most abundant productive TCR beta clonotypes were added up as a share of total reads. The TRB repertoires were scored with a self-reactivity index built on which amino acids appear at CDR3beta positions 6 and 7. Repertoire analyses used two-way ANOVA; flow cytometric analyses used Student t or Mann-Whitney tests. The clones in this table, taken by TCRdb from immuneACCESS, are in-frame only. Not every clone is retained; where verified, under half of the shortfall comes from an unresolved V gene, and the cause of the rest is unknown. Clone size and the V and J calls come from that table; the DNA yielded D and trimming. Counted in this sample were around 30,000 clones; about nine tenths of them appeared once. Of the sample, approximately 5.1% falls within the top ten clones.

V and J are truncated by 3 bases and 3 bases respectively, leaving an intervening sequence of 12 bases. The CDR3 runs 13 residues from the cysteine to the phenylalanine. The read is trimmed to its CDR3 DNA, 39 bases read in frame from base 1. From the germline V gene, CDR1 is SQVTM and CDR2 is ANQGSEA. Several healthy control donors were used as the comparison group for repertoire analyses. Before genomic DNA extraction, CD8+ T cells lacking CD4 were purified from blood. This specimen comes from a study of regulatory and conventional T cells in RAG deficiency (dated by TCRdb to 2015 to 2018). The study in broad terms: To compare the diversity and composition of the repertoires of Treg, conventional CD4+ and CD8+ T cells between RAG-deficient patients and healthy controls, the study applied high-throughput TCR beta sequencing. General study outcomes and caveats: All patient T-cell subsets had shorter CDR3 lengths; Omenn syndrome patients showed >80% Treg-Tconv repertoire overlap at nucleotide and amino acid level. RAG-deficient patients showed markedly lower Shannon entropy and higher Simpson indices than control T-cell subpopulations. Compared with controls, Omenn syndrome and CID/AS patients had about 99-fold fewer unique TCR beta sequences in Treg cells, whereas the reduction in the other subsets was roughly 9.8-fold. Rather than being bona fide Treg cells, the sorted CD25-high CD127-low cells in Omenn syndrome patients may represent peripherally activated cells. Some T-cell subset analyses were not performed for some subjects.

This sample also appeared in a second study, on regulatory T cells. As the second paper documents: For the multiplex PCR, 52 forward TRBV primers and 13 reverse TRBJ primers were used, and amplification bias was corrected with both assay-based and computational methods. Repertoires from patients had restricted unique TRB V-J pairs and skewed V and J gene usage, with the strongest effect in regulatory T cells. Between CD3G-deficient patients and healthy controls, the study compared T-cell receptor beta repertoires in sorted regulatory T cells, conventional CD4+ T cells and CD8+ T cells. Ficoll density separation was used to isolate peripheral blood mononuclear cells. CD3+ CD8+ CD4- T cells were isolated using a FACSAria cell sorter. Within the immunoSEQ assay, multiplex PCR amplified rearranged TRB loci from genomic DNA. TRB amplicons were sequenced using an Illumina HiSeq platform. Raw sequences were error-filtered and aligned to reference gene sequences by custom algorithms, then analyzed with the immunoSEQ online tools. The frequencies of productive and nonproductive TRB rearrangements were evaluated among unique sequences as well as among total sequences. Prism software was used to run t tests, Mann-Whitney tests or two-way ANOVA for comparisons between groups.

The TCR sequence derives from a human donor in good health. Sequencing input: CD8+ T cells sorted from blood. Rearrangement joined TRBV29-1 to TRBJ2-7; the D match is possibly TRBD1 or TRBD2, with 6 bases aligned in each. The DNA sequence is as follows: TGCAGCGTTGAGGGGGGCGGCCTCTACGAGCAGTACTTC. It translates to CSVEGGGLYEQYF.